This TCR beta chain is from a study of blood T cell repertoires in COVID-19. This table comes from immunoSEQ multiplex PCR, and its TCRdb copy is limited to in-frame clones, with some not included. The sample has about 160,000 clones, approximately 85% seen once. Sequencing input: peripheral blood. This sequence originates from a man aged 40-50 years who had recovered from COVID-19.

DNA of the CDR3: TGTGCCAGCAGTCCTTCAGGGCCGAATCCGCAGTATTTT. This gives the protein CASSPSGPNPQYF. The chain uses TRBV6-6 and TRBJ2-3; tentative D call: TRBD1 (5 bases). The germline gives CDR1 MNHNY, CDR2 SVGAGI (reference sequence). Trimming removed 5 bases at V and 10 bases at J, with 16 bases between. There are 13 residues in the CDR3.